Presented here are 13 T cell receptor beta chains from one specimen sequenced in a study of shared clonotypes between healthy human individuals. Sequencing used immunoSEQ multiplex PCR; TCRdb keeps in-frame clones, though not all of them. Of about 1 million clones listed, 65% to 75% were seen once; the top ten hold about 1.5%. Source material: memory CD4+ T cells sorted from blood. Subset of the sample: CD45RA-negative fraction. The receptors come from a young man in good health.

The rearrangement uses TRBV5-1 and TRBJ2-5, with D perhaps matching TRBD1 (6 bases). The CDR3 covers 15 residues. From germline, CDR1 is SGHRS and CDR2 YFSETQ. The V gene lost 1 base and the J gene lost 2 bases, with 12 bases spanning the gap. In DNA, the CDR3 is TGCGCCAGCAGCTTGATGGGGGCCGTACAAGAGACCCAGTACTTC. Its protein is CASSLMGAVQETQYF.

J is TRBJ2-1 and V is TRBV28; TRBD1 agrees at 7 bases. Germline V lookup: CDR1 MDHEN, CDR2 SYDVKM. The CDR3 loop spans 15 amino acids. With V trimmed by 5 bases and J by 2 bases, 6 bases remained unmatched. The CDR3 coding sequence is TGTGCCAGCAGTCCCTCCGGGACAGCCTACAATGAGCAGTTCTTC. Translating gives CASSPSGTAYNEQFF.

This rearrangement joins TRBV27 to TRBJ2-2; tentatively, D is TRBD1 (6 bases). The CDR3 is made up of 14 amino acids. CDR1 is MNHEY and CDR2 is SMNVEV in the germline V gene (reference sequence). The V gene lost 10 bases and the J gene lost 3 bases, with 15 bases spanning the gap. This CDR3 reads CATTDRWDTGELFF. The CDR3 nucleotides read TGTGCCACAACCGACAGGTGGGACACCGGGGAGCTGTTTTTT.

V is TRBV5-1 and J is TRBJ2-5; 12 positions match TRBD2. This CDR3 has 16 residues. With V trimmed by 2 bases and J by 4 bases, 6 bases remained unmatched. The germline gives CDR1 SGHRS, CDR2 YFSETQ. CDR3 sequence reads: CASSFSGTSGLETQYF. The CDR3 DNA reads as TGCGCCAGCAGCTTTTCCGGGACTAGCGGGTTAGAGACCCAGTACTTC.

V usage is TRBV4-3 and J usage is TRBJ2-1; 9 bases fit TRBD2. Germline CDR1 LGHNA, CDR2 YSLEER. This CDR3 is 17 amino acids long. J gave up 10 bases and V 1 base, and 14 bases lay outside the gene matches. The CDR3 DNA follows: TGCGCCAGCAGCCAAGTCGTGGCTAGCGGGATGAGGGGGGAGCAGTTCTTC. Protein: CASSQVVASGMRGEQFF.

This chain links TRBV6-5 with TRBJ2-5; maybe TRBD1 (5 bases). CDR3 length: 15 residues. The germline CDR1 and CDR2 sequences are MNHEY and SVGAGI. V was cut by 5 bases and J by 2 bases, with 15 bases left in between. CDR3 nucleotide sequence: TGTGCCAGCAGTGGGGCGGCGGTTGCGCAAGAGACCCAGTACTTC. Residues: CASSGAAVAQETQYF.

CDR3 region: CASSEPGTGRQETQYF. CDR3 bases: TGTGCCAGCAGTGAACCCGGGACAGGGAGACAAGAGACCCAGTACTTC. The chain combines TRBV25-1 with TRBJ2-5; 9 nucleotides line up with TRBD1. V lost 2 bases to trimming and J lost 2 bases; unmatched junction nucleotides: 6. The CDR3 contains 16 residues. CDR1 and CDR2 (germline): MGHDK, SYGVNS.

V gene TRBV5-1 combines with J gene TRBJ2-3, with D unclear. The germline V gene encodes CDR1 SGHRS and CDR2 YFSETQ. This CDR3 spans 15 amino acids. V was pared by 1 base and J by 0 bases, with 9 bases between. CDR3 region: CASSLRSASTDTQYF. The CDR3 coding sequence is TGCGCCAGCAGCTTGCGGTCAGCTAGCACAGATACGCAGTATTTT.

This clone was observed a handful of times. The V call is TRBV10-2, the J call TRBJ1-2; D unclear. CDR3 length equals 12 residues. From germline, CDR1 is WSHSY and CDR2 SAAADI. With 8 bases removed from V and 4 bases from J, the gap between germline ends came to 11 bases. The CDR3 nucleotides are TGCGCCAGCGCCCCAACCAGCTATGGCTACACCTTC. Protein: CASAPTSYGYTF.

This clone was found once. V usage is TRBV14 and J usage is TRBJ2-5; 13 bases are a match to TRBD2. Per the germline V gene, CDR1 is SGHDN and CDR2 is FVKESK. This CDR3 is built from 17 residues. V gave up 6 bases and J gave up 4 bases; unmatched junction bases: 11. The CDR3: CASSTLGTSGVRETQYF. The DNA for the CDR3 is TGTGCCAGCAGTACCTTGGGGACTAGCGGGGTACGAGAGACCCAGTACTTC.

This clone was seen only a few times. The V gene is TRBV7-9, the J gene TRBJ2-7; perhaps TRBD2 as D (5 bases). Germline V CDR1 and CDR2: SEHNR, FQNEAQ (reference sequence). This CDR3 is built from 12 residues. The germline V and J ends were trimmed by 5 bases and 2 bases, with 7 bases remaining between them. As DNA, the CDR3 is TGTGCCAGCAGCCCCGGGGCCTACGAGCAGTACTTC. This gives the protein CASSPGAYEQYF.

There are a few counts of this clone. The J gene is TRBJ2-7, the V gene TRBV7-9; 11 bases are shared with TRBD1. With 2 bases clipped from V and 3 bases from J, the junction kept 6 bases outside the gene matches. This CDR3 contains 16 residues. Germline V gene sequence: CDR1 SEHNR, CDR2 FQNEAQ (reference sequence). The CDR3 nucleotides read TGTGCCAGCAGCTTACCCGGACAGGGGGCCTACTACGAGCAGTACTTC. It is translated as CASSLPGQGAYYEQYF.

This clone was detected a few times. The chain has TRBV5-4 and TRBJ2-1; a possible D gene is TRBD2 (6 bases). Germline V gene sequence: CDR1 SGHNT, CDR2 YYREEE (reference sequence). This CDR3 contains 13 residues. Trimming removed 4 bases from V and 15 bases from J, with 20 bases in between. The CDR3 DNA reads as TGTGCCAGCAGCACCGTGGACTACCCCGGTGCGTTCTTC. This gives the protein CASSTVDYPGAFF.